This T cell receptor (beta chain) was obtained from a study of T cells in Graves' hyperthyroidism and ophthalmopathy. Using RNA transcripts as the source, TCR beta CDR3 regions were amplified. In the first-round RT-PCR of the TCR CDR3, the HTBI primer set was used. TCRdb recomputed calls from the multiplex PCR reads with MiXCR, one row per CDR3 protein. The repertoire holds approximately 380,000 distinct CDR3 sequences, with approximately 17% as singletons. Trimming cost V 5 bases and J 2 bases; bases outside gene matches: 4. The CDR3 has 14 residues. Per the germline V gene, CDR1 is MDHEN and CDR2 is SYDVKM. The table lists this clonotype with many counts.

This TCR was recovered from a man between 18 and 35 years old with Graves' ophthalmopathy. The chain combines TRBV28 with TRBJ1-2; 8 bases agree with TRBD1. Sequencing was performed on blood. The CDR3 spells CASSGRTGNYGYTF. In DNA, the CDR3 is TGTGCCAGCAGTGGGCGGACAGGGAACTATGGCTACACCTTC.